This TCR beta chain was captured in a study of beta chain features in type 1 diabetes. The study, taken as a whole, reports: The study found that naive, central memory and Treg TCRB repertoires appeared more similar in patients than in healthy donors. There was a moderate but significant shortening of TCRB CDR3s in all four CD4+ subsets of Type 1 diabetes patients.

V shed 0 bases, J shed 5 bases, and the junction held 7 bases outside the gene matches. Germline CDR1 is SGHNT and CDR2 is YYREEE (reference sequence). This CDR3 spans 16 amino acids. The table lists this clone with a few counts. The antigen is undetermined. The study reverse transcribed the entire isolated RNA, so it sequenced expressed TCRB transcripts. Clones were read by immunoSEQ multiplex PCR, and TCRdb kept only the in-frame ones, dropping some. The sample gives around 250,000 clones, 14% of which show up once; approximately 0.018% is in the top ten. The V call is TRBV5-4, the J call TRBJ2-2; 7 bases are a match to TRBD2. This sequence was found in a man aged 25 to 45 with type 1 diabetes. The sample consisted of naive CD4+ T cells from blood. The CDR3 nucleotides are TGTGCCAGCAGCTTGGTCGGCGGGAGAGAAACCGGGGAGCTGTTTTTT. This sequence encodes CASSLVGGRETGELFF.